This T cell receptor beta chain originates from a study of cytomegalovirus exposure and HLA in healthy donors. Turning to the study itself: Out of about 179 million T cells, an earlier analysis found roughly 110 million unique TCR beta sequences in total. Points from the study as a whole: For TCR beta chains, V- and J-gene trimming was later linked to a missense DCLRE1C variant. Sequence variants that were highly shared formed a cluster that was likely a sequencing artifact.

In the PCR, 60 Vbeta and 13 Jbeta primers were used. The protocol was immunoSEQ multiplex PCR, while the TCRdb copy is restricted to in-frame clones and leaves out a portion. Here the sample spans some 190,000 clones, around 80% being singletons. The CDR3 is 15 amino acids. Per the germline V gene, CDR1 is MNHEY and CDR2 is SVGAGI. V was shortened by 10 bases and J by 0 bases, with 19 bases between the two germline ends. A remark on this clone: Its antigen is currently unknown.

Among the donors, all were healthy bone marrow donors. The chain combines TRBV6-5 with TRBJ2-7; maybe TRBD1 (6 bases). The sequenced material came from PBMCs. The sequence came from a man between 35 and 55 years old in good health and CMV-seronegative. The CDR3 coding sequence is TGTGCCACCCAAAATAGGGGGTCTAGCTCCTACGAGCAGTACTTC. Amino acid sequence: CATQNRGSSSYEQYF.